The 27 T cell receptor beta chains listed next were all sequenced from one sample in a study of identical twins (TCRdb year 2016). Preparation of the library involved 5' RACE. Sequenced on an Illumina HiSeq 2000. TCRdb reprocessing: public reads trimmed at Q25 with fastp, clones called with MiXCR, in-frame beta chains kept. Identical CDR3 proteins give one entry, which carries the most common genes and DNA. In all, the sample holds approximately 700,000 distinct CDR3 sequences, and 5.5% to 6.5% of those were seen once. The top ten hold about 2% of the sample. The specimen was naive T cells sorted from blood. The meaning of the sample's cell subset or site label: cells isolated with a human naive T-cell isolation kit. Receptors were obtained from a man aged 18 to 30 in good health.

This clonotype was seen repeatedly, ten times or more. V usage is TRBV24-1 and J usage is TRBJ2-1, with 7 bases matching TRBD2. The CDR3 is 17 amino acids. J gave up 5 bases and V 0 bases, and 9 bases lay outside the gene matches. From germline, CDR1 is KGHDR and CDR2 SFDVKD. The CDR3, as DNA: TGTGCCACCAGTGATTTGGGGTCAGCGGGAAGGGACAATGAGCAGTTCTTC. The encoded protein is CATSDLGSAGRDNEQFF.

A few counts support this clonotype. This chain links TRBV3-1 with TRBJ2-2; 12 nucleotides line up with TRBD1. In germline, CDR1 is LGHDT, CDR2 YNNKEL (reference sequence). The CDR3 loop spans 12 amino acids. V lost 5 bases, J lost 13 bases, and 2 bases stayed unmatched. The CDR3 DNA sequence: TGTGCCAGCAGCAGGGACAGGGGGCCGCTGTTTTTT. Its translation is CASSRDRGPLFF. The full variable domain, with the rest looked up from reference TRBV3-1 and TRBJ2-2, is DTAVSQTPKYLVTQMGNDKSIKCEQNLGHDTMYWYKQDSKKFLKIMFSYNNKELIINETVPNRFSPKSPDKAHLNLHINSLELGDSAVYFCASSRDRGPLFFGEGSRLTVL.

The chain uses TRBV5-1 and TRBJ2-5; D is uncertain. There are 17 residues in the CDR3. Looked up from germline, CDR1 is SGHRS and CDR2 is YFSETQ. V lost 0 bases and J lost 1, with 16 bases in between. CDR3 in amino acids: CASSLERGSTIQETQYF. The CDR3 DNA reads as TGCGCCAGCAGCTTGGAGCGCGGAAGTACCATCCAAGAGACCCAGTACTTC.

The sample holds many counts of this clonotype. This chain connects TRBV11-2 to TRBJ2-1; D not resolved. The V end lost 2 bases, the J end lost 8 bases, and 13 bases lay between the germline ends. Looked up from germline, CDR1 is SGHAT and CDR2 is FQNNGV. The CDR3 spans 14 residues. This chain's CDR3 is CASSLMIRHDEQFF. The CDR3 DNA sequence: TGTGCCAGCAGCTTAATGATTAGACACGATGAGCAGTTCTTC.

The chain recombines TRBV6-5 with TRBJ2-7; D gene ambiguous. V was shortened by 8 bases and J by 1 base, with 9 bases between the two germline ends. The CDR3 runs 12 residues. CDR1 is MNHEY and CDR2 is SVGAGI in the germline V gene. For the CDR3, the DNA is TGTGCCAGCGTGGCTGATTCCTACGAGCAGTACTTC. Translated, it gives CASVADSYEQYF.

The V call is TRBV6-5, the J call TRBJ2-6; no clear D gene. This CDR3 contains 16 residues. V lost 0 bases, J lost 2 bases, and 8 bases lay in between. Germline CDR1 is MNHEY and CDR2 is SVGAGI. The CDR3 DNA reads as TGTGCCAGCAGTTACTCGTCCGGTCCTGGGGCCAACGTCCTGACTTTC. As protein: CASSYSSGPGANVLTF.

This clonotype has at least ten counts. The rearrangement joins TRBV29-1 to TRBJ1-1, with a possible D match to TRBD1 (5 bases). Trimming pared 2 bases from V and 0 bases from J, leaving 13 bases between. The CDR3 runs to 15 residues. Per the germline V gene, CDR1 is SQVTM and CDR2 is ANQGSEA. The CDR3 nucleotides are TGCAGCGTTGAAATCGGGGGGAGCATGAACACTGAAGCTTTCTTT. Its translation is CSVEIGGSMNTEAFF.

The CDR3 coding sequence is TGTGCCAGCAGTTATGCGGGGGGGGACTTCGATGAGCAGTTCTTC. This gives the protein CASSYAGGDFDEQFF. The rearrangement joins TRBV6-5 to TRBJ2-1; TRBD2 agrees at 9 bases. This CDR3 is built from 15 residues. J was trimmed by 8 bases and V by 3 bases; bases with no gene match: 8. Per germline, CDR1 MNHEY and CDR2 SVGAGI.

This clonotype was observed at least ten times. This chain joins TRBV12-3 or TRBV12-4 and TRBJ2-5; D perhaps matches TRBD2 (7 bases). V was trimmed by 2 bases and J by 1 base, leaving 11 bases between them. The CDR3 has 15 amino acids. The CDR3 spells CASSLHGGPQETQYF. The DNA for the CDR3 is TGTGCCAGCAGTTTACACGGGGGGCCCCAAGAGACCCAGTACTTC.

This clonotype was seen at least ten times. V is TRBV29-1 and J is TRBJ2-5; D is unresolved. The CDR3 extends over 13 amino acids. Germline CDR1 and CDR2: SQVTM and ANQGSEA. V shed 4 bases and J shed 4 bases, with 13 bases lying between them. CDR3 in amino acids: CSVGLRAVETQYF. The CDR3 DNA sequence: TGCAGCGTTGGATTAAGGGCCGTAGAGACCCAGTACTTC. Supplemented by reference TRBV29-1 and TRBJ2-5, the full variable domain reads SAVISQKPSRDICQRGTSLTIQCQVDSQVTMMFWYRQQPGQSLTLIATANQGSEATYESGFVIDKFPISRPNLTFSTLTVSNMSPEDSSIYLCSVGLRAVETQYFGPGTRLLVL.

This clonotype was found a few times. CDR3 coding DNA: TGCAGTGCCGGTCCCGGGACAGATAATTCACCCCTCCACTTT. It specifies CSAGPGTDNSPLHF. The genes are TRBV20-1 and TRBJ1-6, with 7 positions matching TRBD1. Per the germline V gene, CDR1 is DFQATT and CDR2 is SNEGSKA (reference sequence). The CDR3 is 14 amino acids. Trimming at V came to 6 bases and at J to 5 bases, leaving 7 bases not matched to a gene.

V is TRBV21-1 and J is TRBJ2-7. TRBV21-1 is described as a pseudogene. This CDR3 is 12 amino acids long. The CDR3: CASRPTPYEQYV. CDR3 bases: TGTGCCAGCAGACCAACCCCCTACGAGCAGTACGTC.

This clonotype was observed many times. This CDR3 reads CASHPGQGIAYEQYV. The CDR3 DNA is TGTGCCAGCCATCCGGGACAGGGTATCGCCTACGAGCAGTACGTC. The V gene is TRBV6-1, the J gene TRBJ2-7, with 9 bases matching TRBD1. The CDR3 totals 15 residues. Germline CDR1 MNHNS, CDR2 SASEGT. V shed 8 bases, J shed 2 bases, and the junction held 10 bases outside the gene matches.

This clonotype has a count of ten or more. This chain joins TRBV5-6 and TRBJ2-1; a weak D match, TRBD2 (5 bases). V was shortened by 4 bases and J by 0 bases, with 11 bases between the two germline ends. The germline V gene has CDR1 SGHDT and CDR2 YYEEEE. The CDR3 loop spans 15 amino acids. CDR3 in amino acids: CASSPEVSSYNEQFF. The CDR3 DNA reads as TGTGCCAGCAGCCCGGAGGTGAGCTCCTACAATGAGCAGTTCTTC.

This clonotype has just a few counts. The genes are TRBV5-1 and TRBJ2-5; 10 bases fit TRBD2. V lost 1 base to trimming and J lost 5 bases; unmatched junction nucleotides: 11. CDR1 is SGHRS and CDR2 is YFSETQ in the germline V gene. This CDR3 spans 17 amino acids. The CDR3 DNA sequence: TGCGCCAGCAGCTTGAATCCTAGCGGGAGCTTCGGTGAGACCCAGTACTTC. Translating gives CASSLNPSGSFGETQYF.

The rearrangement uses TRBV20-1 and TRBJ2-1, with 10 bases aligning to TRBD2. From germline, CDR1 is DFQATT and CDR2 SNEGSKA (reference sequence). Germline trimming cut 6 bases from V and 4 bases from J; bases unmatched to any gene: 9. The CDR3 spans 15 residues. CDR3 protein: CSAILAGLKYNEQFF. The CDR3 DNA reads as TGCAGTGCGATACTAGCGGGACTTAAGTACAATGAGCAGTTCTTC.

In its sample, this clonotype was seen a few times. The rearrangement joins TRBV15 to TRBJ2-1, with TRBD2 identical over 12 bases. This CDR3 is built from 18 residues. J gave up 9 bases and V 0 bases, and 12 bases lay outside the gene matches. The germline V gene has CDR1 LNHNV and CDR2 YYDKDF (reference sequence). CDR3 in DNA: TGTGCCACCAGCAGAGAAAGGGTTCTGACTAGCGGGAGTTTTGAGCAGTTCTTC. Protein product: CATSRERVLTSGSFEQFF.

This clonotype has just a few counts. This chain connects TRBV7-8 to TRBJ1-2, with TRBD1 as a possible D gene (5 bases). CDR1 is SGHVS and CDR2 is FQNEAQ in the germline V gene. This CDR3 region has 14 residues. V was pared by 2 bases and J by 6 bases, with 13 bases between. CDR3 region: CASSLFGGPDGYTF. DNA of the CDR3: TGTGCCAGCAGCTTATTTGGGGGTCCCGATGGCTACACCTTC.

This clonotype has ten or more counts. The chain uses TRBV20-1 and TRBJ2-7, with TRBD2 matching 8 bases. V lost 5 bases to trimming and J lost 2 bases; unmatched junction nucleotides: 5. The CDR3 runs to 13 residues. Germline CDR1 is DFQATT and CDR2 is SNEGSKA (reference sequence). The CDR3 spells CSALLAGPYEQYF. CDR3 bases: TGCAGTGCTCTTCTAGCGGGCCCCTACGAGCAGTACTTC.

This clonotype was seen many times. The J gene is TRBJ2-2, the V gene TRBV5-1; the match to TRBD1 covers 8 bases. With V trimmed by 3 bases and J by 7 bases, 11 bases remained unmatched. The CDR3 is 16 residues long. Germline CDR1 is SGHRS and CDR2 is YFSETQ. In DNA form, the CDR3 reads TGCGCCAGCAGCTCCCTGGCAGGGGGCTTTGACGGGGAGCTGTTTTTT. It is translated as CASSSLAGGFDGELFF. Looking up the rest from reference TRBV5-1 and TRBJ2-2 gives the full variable domain: KAGVTQTPRYLIKTRGQQVTLSCSPISGHRSVSWYQQTPGQGLQFLFEYFSETQRNKGNFPGRFSGRQFSNSRSEMNVSTLELGDSALYLCASSSLAGGFDGELFFGEGSRLTVL.

This clonotype was recorded many times. J is TRBJ2-7 and V is TRBV7-2; TRBD2 might be the D (6 bases). Trimming stripped 3 bases from V and 5 bases from J, with 11 bases between. Germline CDR1 reads SGHTA; CDR2 reads FQGNSA. The CDR3 length is 13 residues. This CDR3 reads CASSLTRSDEQYF. DNA of the CDR3: TGTGCCAGCAGCTTGACTAGGAGCGACGAGCAGTACTTC. The entire variable domain, with the rest obtained from reference TRBV7-2 and TRBJ2-7, is as follows: GAGVSQSPSNKVTEKGKDVELRCDPISGHTALYWYRQSLGQGLEFLIYFQGNSAPDKSGLPSDRFSAERTGGSVSTLTIQRTQQEDSAVYLCASSLTRSDEQYFGPGTRLTVT.

This clonotype was seen more than once but under ten times. The chain joins TRBV20-1 to TRBJ2-3, with 9 bases matching TRBD2. The germline V gene has CDR1 DFQATT and CDR2 SNEGSKA (reference sequence). The CDR3 runs to 22 residues. Unmatched junction bases numbered 31, after V lost 6 bases and J lost 3 bases. The chain's CDR3 is CSAPNPLLPIRSGGFSTDTQYF. The CDR3 DNA reads TGCAGTGCCCCCAACCCCCTACTACCGATCCGTAGCGGGGGATTCTCTACAGATACGCAGTATTTT.

In this sample, this clonotype turned up a few times. The rearrangement uses TRBV19 and TRBJ1-5; D remains ambiguous. V lost 5 bases, J lost 1 base, and 12 bases lay in between. The V gene's germline CDR1 is LNHDA and CDR2 SQIVND (reference sequence). CDR3 length equals 15 residues. The CDR3 nucleotides read TGTGCCAGTAGTCAAAAATTGGTGAGCAATCAGCCCCAGCATTTT. Residues: CASSQKLVSNQPQHF. The entire variable domain, with the rest obtained from reference TRBV19 and TRBJ1-5, is as follows: DGGITQSPKYLFRKEGQNVTLSCEQNLNHDAMYWYRQDPGQGLRLIYYSQIVNDFQKGDIAEGYSVSREKKESFPLTVTSAQKNPTAFYLCASSQKLVSNQPQHFGDGTRLSIL.

The chain carries TRBV30 and TRBJ2-5, with TRBD2 as a possible D gene (5 bases). The CDR3 totals 13 residues. Germline-derived CDR1 and CDR2 are GTSNPN and SVGIG (reference sequence). V gave up 0 bases and J gave up 4 bases, with 9 bases separating them. This CDR3 is CAWSVHGGETQYF. CDR3 sequence (DNA): TGTGCCTGGAGTGTACATGGAGGAGAGACCCAGTACTTC.

The table lists this clonotype with many counts. The V call is TRBV5-1, the J call TRBJ1-2; D not certain. This CDR3 contains 15 residues. Germline CDR1 reads SGHRS; CDR2 reads YFSETQ. The V end was cut by 0 bases, the J end by 4 bases, with 13 bases between. CDR3 sequence: CASSLAKGLTYGYTF. CDR3 DNA sequence: TGCGCCAGCAGCTTGGCCAAAGGGTTAACCTATGGCTACACCTTC. Complete variable domain (other parts from reference TRBV5-1 and TRBJ1-2): KAGVTQTPRYLIKTRGQQVTLSCSPISGHRSVSWYQQTPGQGLQFLFEYFSETQRNKGNFPGRFSGRQFSNSRSEMNVSTLELGDSALYLCASSLAKGLTYGYTFGSGTRLTVV.

In this sample, this clonotype turned up a few times. The rearrangement links TRBV12-3 or TRBV12-4 to TRBJ2-3; 14 bases are a match to TRBD2. V was pared by 8 bases and J by 4 bases, with 14 bases of the junction left unmatched. The CDR3 length is 18 residues. The CDR3 spells CASRGTSGRFIVADTQYF. The CDR3 coding sequence is TGTGCCAGCCGAGGGACTAGCGGGAGATTTATCGTAGCAGATACGCAGTATTTT.

The V gene is TRBV6-5, the J gene TRBJ2-1; tentatively, D is TRBD1 (5 bases). The CDR3 is made up of 15 amino acids. Trimming removed 0 bases from V and 5 bases from J, with 11 bases in between. Germline V gene lookup returns CDR1 MNHEY and CDR2 SVGAGI. The DNA for the CDR3 is TGTGCCAGCAGTTACTCGGGGCGCAGGGACAATGAGCAGTTCTTC. Translating gives CASSYSGRRDNEQFF.